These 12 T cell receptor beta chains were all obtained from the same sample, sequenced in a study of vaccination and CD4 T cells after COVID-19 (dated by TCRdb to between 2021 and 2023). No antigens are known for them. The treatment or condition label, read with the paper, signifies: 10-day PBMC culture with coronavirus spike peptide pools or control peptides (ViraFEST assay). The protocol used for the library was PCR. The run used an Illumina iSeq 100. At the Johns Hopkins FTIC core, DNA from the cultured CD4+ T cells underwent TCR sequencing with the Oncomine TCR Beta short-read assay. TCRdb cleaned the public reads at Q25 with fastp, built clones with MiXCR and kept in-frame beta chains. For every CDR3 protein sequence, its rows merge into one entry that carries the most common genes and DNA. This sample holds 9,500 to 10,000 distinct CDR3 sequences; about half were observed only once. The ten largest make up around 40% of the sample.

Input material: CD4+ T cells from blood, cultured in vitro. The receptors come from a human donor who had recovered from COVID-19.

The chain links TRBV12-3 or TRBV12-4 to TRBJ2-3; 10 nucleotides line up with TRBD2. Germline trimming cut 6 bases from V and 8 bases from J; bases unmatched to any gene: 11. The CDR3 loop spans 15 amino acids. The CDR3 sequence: CASSPSGGGGGTQYF. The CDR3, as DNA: TGTGCCAGCAGCCCTAGCGGGGGCGGAGGGGGTACGCAGTATTTT.

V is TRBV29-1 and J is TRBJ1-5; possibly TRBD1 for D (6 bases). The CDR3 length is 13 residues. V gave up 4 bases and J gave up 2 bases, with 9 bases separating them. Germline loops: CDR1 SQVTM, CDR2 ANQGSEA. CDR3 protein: CSVGTDGNQPQHF. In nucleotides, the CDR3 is TGCAGCGTTGGGACAGACGGCAATCAGCCCCAGCATTTT.

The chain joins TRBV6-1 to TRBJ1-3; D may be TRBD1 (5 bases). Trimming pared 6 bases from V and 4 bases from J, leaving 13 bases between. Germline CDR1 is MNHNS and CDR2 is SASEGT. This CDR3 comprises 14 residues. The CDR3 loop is CASSPGTSGNTIYF. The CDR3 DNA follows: TGTGCCAGCAGCCCCGGGACCTCGGGAAACACCATATATTTT.

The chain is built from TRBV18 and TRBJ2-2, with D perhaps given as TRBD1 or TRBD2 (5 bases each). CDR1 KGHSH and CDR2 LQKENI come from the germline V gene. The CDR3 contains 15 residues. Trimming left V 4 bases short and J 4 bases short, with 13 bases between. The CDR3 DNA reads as TGTGCCAGCTCACACGACAGAGGGACCACCGGGGAGCTGTTTTTT. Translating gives CASSHDRGTTGELFF.

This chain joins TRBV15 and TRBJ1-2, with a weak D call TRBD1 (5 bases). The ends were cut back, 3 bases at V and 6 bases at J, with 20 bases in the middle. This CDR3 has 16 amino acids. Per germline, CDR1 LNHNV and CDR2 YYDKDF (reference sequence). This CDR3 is CATSSRSWAGSHGYTF. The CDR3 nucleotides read TGTGCCACCAGCAGCCGCTCATGGGCAGGGTCCCATGGCTACACCTTC.

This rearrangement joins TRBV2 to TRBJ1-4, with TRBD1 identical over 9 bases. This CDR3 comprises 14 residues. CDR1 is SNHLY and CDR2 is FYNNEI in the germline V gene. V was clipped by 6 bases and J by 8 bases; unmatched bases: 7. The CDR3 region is CASRGTGTYEKLFF. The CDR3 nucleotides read TGTGCCAGCAGGGGGACAGGGACTTACGAAAAACTGTTTTTT.

CDR3 residues: CASSLRGAGNTIYF. The CDR3 bases are TGTGCCAGCAGCTTAAGGGGAGCCGGAAACACCATATATTTT. This sequence joins TRBV7-9 and TRBJ1-3; D is possibly TRBD1 (5 bases). Trimming took 2 bases from V and 4 from J, leaving 9 bases between them. Germline CDR1 is SEHNR and CDR2 is FQNEAQ (reference sequence). The CDR3 contains 14 residues. Supplemented by reference TRBV7-9 and TRBJ1-3, the full variable domain reads DTGVSQNPRHKITKRGQNVTFRCDPISEHNRLYWYRQTLGQGPEFLTYFQNEAQLEKSRLLSDRFSAERPKGSFSTLEIQRTEQGDSAMYLCASSLRGAGNTIYFGEGSWLTVV.

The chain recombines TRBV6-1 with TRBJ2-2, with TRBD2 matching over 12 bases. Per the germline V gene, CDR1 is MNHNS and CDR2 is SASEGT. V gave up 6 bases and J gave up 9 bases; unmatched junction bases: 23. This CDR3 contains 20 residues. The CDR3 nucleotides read TGTGCCAGCAGGGGGGTTAGACTAGCGGGGGCCCGCGTGGCCAGCAGGGAGCTGTTTTTT. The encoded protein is CASRGVRLAGARVASRELFF.

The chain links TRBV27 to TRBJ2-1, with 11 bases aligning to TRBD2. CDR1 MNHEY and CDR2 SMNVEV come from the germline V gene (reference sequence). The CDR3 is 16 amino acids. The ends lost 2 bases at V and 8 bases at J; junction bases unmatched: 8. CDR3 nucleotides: TGTGCCAGCAGTTTAAGGGGTAGCGGGGGGGCCTATGAGCAGTTCTTC. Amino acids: CASSLRGSGGAYEQFF.

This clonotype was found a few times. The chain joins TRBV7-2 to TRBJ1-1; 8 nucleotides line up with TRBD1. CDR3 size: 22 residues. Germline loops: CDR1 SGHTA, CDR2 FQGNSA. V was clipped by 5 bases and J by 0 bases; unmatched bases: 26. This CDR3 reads CASSLTQLLIGEPQGVNTEAFF. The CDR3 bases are TGTGCCAGCAGCCTCACGCAGTTACTAATCGGAGAACCACAGGGGGTGAACACTGAAGCTTTCTTT.

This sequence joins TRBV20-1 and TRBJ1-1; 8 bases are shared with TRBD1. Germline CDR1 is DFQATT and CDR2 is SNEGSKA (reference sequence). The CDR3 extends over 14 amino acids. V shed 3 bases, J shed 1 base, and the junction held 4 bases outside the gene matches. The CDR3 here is CSARPGQANTEAFF. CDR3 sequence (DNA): TGCAGTGCTAGGCCGGGACAGGCGAACACTGAAGCTTTCTTT.

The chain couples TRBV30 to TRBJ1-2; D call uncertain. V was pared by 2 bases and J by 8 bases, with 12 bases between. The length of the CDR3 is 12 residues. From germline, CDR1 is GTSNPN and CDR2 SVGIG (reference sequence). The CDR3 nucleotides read TGTGCCTGGAGTTCGGGGAACCAGGGCTACACCTTC. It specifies CAWSSGNQGYTF.